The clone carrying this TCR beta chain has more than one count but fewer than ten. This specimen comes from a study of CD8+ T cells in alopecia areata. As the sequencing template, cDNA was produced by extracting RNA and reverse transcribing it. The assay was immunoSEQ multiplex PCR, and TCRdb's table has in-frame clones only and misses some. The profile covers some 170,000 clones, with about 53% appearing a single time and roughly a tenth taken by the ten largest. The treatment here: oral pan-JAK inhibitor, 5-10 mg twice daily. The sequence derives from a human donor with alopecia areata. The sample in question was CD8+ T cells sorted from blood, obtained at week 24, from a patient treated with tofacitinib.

The CDR3 nucleotides read TGCGCCAGCAGTGAAAGGCCCAGCGGGAACGAGCAGTACTTC. Amino acids: CASSERPSGNEQYF. This rearrangement joins TRBV10-2 to TRBJ2-7; 7 bases are shared with TRBD2. The germline gives CDR1 WSHSY, CDR2 SAAADI. Trimming cost V 3 bases and J 5 bases; bases outside gene matches: 7. This CDR3 region has 14 residues.